Below, 18 T cell receptor beta chains from the same sample are listed, as sequenced in a study of response to subunit inactivated influenza vaccine. Each CDR3 protein gets one entry after TCRdb re-called the RT-PCR reads with MiXCR. The data contain about 570,000 distinct CDR3 sequences, about an eighth of them singletons. This specimen was PBMCs from blood, taken on the day of vaccination. These receptors were obtained from a man aged 50 to 59 who received an inactivated influenza vaccine.

The chain has TRBV18 and TRBJ2-1; TRBD2 is a possible D gene (5 bases). Trimming stripped 3 bases from V and 4 bases from J, with 13 bases between. Germline lookup yields CDR1 KGHSH and CDR2 LQKENI. The CDR3 is made up of 15 amino acids. Here the CDR3 reads CASSPGASGYNEQFF. Here the CDR3 DNA reads TGTGCCAGCTCACCCGGAGCGAGCGGATACAATGAGCAGTTCTTC. The full variable domain, completed using reference TRBV18 and TRBJ2-1, is NAGVMQNPRHLVRRRGQEARLRCSPMKGHSHVYWYRQLPEEGLKFMVYLQKENIIDESGMPKERFSAEFPKEGPSILRIQQVVRGDSAAYFCASSPGASGYNEQFFGPGTRLTVL.

The rearrangement joins TRBV29-1 to TRBJ1-2, with D perhaps matching TRBD1 (6 bases). The CDR3 loop spans 13 amino acids. The V end was cut by 1 base, the J end by 8 bases, with 14 bases between. Germline loops: CDR1 SQVTM, CDR2 ANQGSEA. CDR3 amino acids: CSVEGLGAVGYTF. CDR3 nucleotide sequence: TGCAGCGTTGAAGGATTGGGGGCGGTCGGCTACACCTTC.

The table lists this clonotype with a few counts. This chain links TRBV7-2 with TRBJ1-5, with D hard to call. The length of the CDR3 is 17 residues. V lost 1 base and J lost 5, with 18 bases in between. Germline assignment: CDR1 SGHTA and CDR2 FQGNSA. CDR3 in amino acids: CASSLVEQSQPHQPQHF. Written as DNA, the CDR3 is TGTGCCAGCAGCTTAGTTGAGCAGTCTCAGCCTCATCAGCCCCAGCATTTT.

A few counts support this clonotype. The rearrangement links TRBV10-3 to TRBJ2-4; D is ambiguous. CDR1 is ENHRY and CDR2 is SYGVKD in the germline V gene. The V end lost 5 bases, the J end lost 4 bases, and 12 bases lay between the germline ends. The CDR3 spans 14 residues. The CDR3 region is CAISNADGKNIQYF. The CDR3 DNA sequence: TGTGCCATCAGTAACGCCGACGGGAAAAACATTCAGTACTTC.

The V call is TRBV30, the J call TRBJ2-7, with 8 bases fitting TRBD1. The length of the CDR3 is 14 residues. The V segment lost 3 bases and the J segment 2 bases; nucleotides outside the gene matches: 6. Germline V gene lookup returns CDR1 GTSNPN and CDR2 SVGIG (reference sequence). The CDR3 sequence is CAWSGGQGTYEQYF. The CDR3 nucleotides read TGTGCCTGGAGCGGCGGACAGGGTACCTACGAGCAGTACTTC. Combining the CDR3 with reference TRBV30 and TRBJ2-7 gives the whole variable domain SQTIHQWPATLVQPVGSPLSLECTVEGTSNPNLYWYRQAAGRGLQLLFYSVGIGQISSEVPQNLSASRPQDRQFILSSKKLLLSDSGFYLCAWSGGQGTYEQYFGPGTRLTVT.

This clonotype was seen a handful of times. The J gene is TRBJ2-7, the V gene TRBV7-2; D gene unclear. The CDR3 spans 15 residues. V lost 5 bases, J lost 2 bases, and 16 bases lay in between. Germline V gives CDR1 SGHTA, CDR2 FQGNSA. CDR3 nucleotide sequence: TGTGCCAGCAGCCAAAGGGCCGGGCCGACCTACGAGCAGTACTTC. Protein sequence: CASSQRAGPTYEQYF.

In this sample, this clonotype turned up a few times. The V call is TRBV2, the J call TRBJ2-1; TRBD1 might be the D (5 bases). There are 15 residues in the CDR3. Germline assignment: CDR1 SNHLY and CDR2 FYNNEI. V lost 1 base and J lost 3, with 10 bases in between. The DNA for the CDR3 is TGTGCCAGCAGTGAAGGACAGTTGGTCTACAATGAGCAGTTCTTC. It codes for CASSEGQLVYNEQFF.

The chain couples TRBV4-2 to TRBJ2-5; 7 bases match TRBD2. V shed 4 bases, J shed 0 bases, and the junction held 11 bases outside the gene matches. CDR1 and CDR2 (germline): LGHNA, YNFKEQ. This CDR3 contains 17 residues. The CDR3 nucleotides read TGTGCCAGCAGCCGTAGGGCTAGCGGAGAGTACCAAGAGACCCAGTACTTC. As protein: CASSRRASGEYQETQYF.

The table lists this clonotype with a few counts. V is TRBV7-2 and J is TRBJ2-1; TRBD2 aligns across 10 bases. Germline CDR1 is SGHTA and CDR2 is FQGNSA. The J segment lost 8 bases and the V segment lost 7 bases, leaving 11 bases of the junction unmatched. This CDR3 has 15 residues. CDR3 in amino acids: CASTLYSGGHDEQFF. For the CDR3, the DNA is TGTGCCAGCACCCTATATAGCGGGGGGCACGATGAGCAGTTCTTC.

There are a few counts of this clonotype. The V call is TRBV29-1, the J call TRBJ2-5; D is ambiguous. There are 12 residues in the CDR3. Germline V gene sequence: CDR1 SQVTM, CDR2 ANQGSEA. V was pared by 4 bases and J by 0 bases, with 6 bases between. CDR3 in DNA: TGCAGCGTTGGGCGGTACCAAGAGACCCAGTACTTC. Amino acids: CSVGRYQETQYF.

This clonotype was counted between two and nine times. The chain recombines TRBV18 with TRBJ2-2; TRBD1 is a possible D gene (7 bases). Germline-derived CDR1 and CDR2 are KGHSH and LQKENI. The CDR3 covers 15 residues. V gave up 2 bases and J gave up 3 bases, with 10 bases separating them. CDR3 nucleotide sequence: TGTGCCAGCTCACCAGGCGGGACAGACACCGGGGAGCTGTTTTTT. This translates into CASSPGGTDTGELFF.

The CDR3 bases are TGTGCCTGGAGTGTGGGGATGAACACTGAAGCTTTCTTT. Amino acid sequence: CAWSVGMNTEAFF. The gene calls are TRBV30 and TRBJ1-1; D gene uncertain. With 0 bases removed from V and 0 bases from J, the gap between germline ends came to 5 bases. Germline values: CDR1 GTSNPN, CDR2 SVGIG (reference sequence). The CDR3 is made up of 13 amino acids.

This chain links TRBV18 with TRBJ2-5; TRBD2 agrees at 8 bases. This CDR3 region has 16 residues. After removal of 3 bases from V and 0 bases from J, the junction contained 6 bases not matched to a gene. CDR1 is KGHSH, CDR2 LQKENI, per germline. CDR3 DNA: TGTGCCAGCTCACCCCTTAAACTAGCGGACCAAGAGACCCAGTACTTC. It specifies CASSPLKLADQETQYF. The variable domain in full, completed from reference TRBV18 and TRBJ2-5, reads NAGVMQNPRHLVRRRGQEARLRCSPMKGHSHVYWYRQLPEEGLKFMVYLQKENIIDESGMPKERFSAEFPKEGPSILRIQQVVRGDSAAYFCASSPLKLADQETQYFGPGTRLLVL.

This clonotype was counted many times. This sequence joins TRBV6-2 or TRBV6-3 and TRBJ2-1, with 8 bases matching TRBD1. V gave up 0 bases and J gave up 10 bases; unmatched junction bases: 8. The CDR3 contains 15 residues. Germline loops: CDR1 MNHEY, CDR2 SVGEGT. The CDR3 here is CASSYSAAGTGEQFF. Written as DNA, the CDR3 is TGTGCCAGCAGTTACTCCGCTGCAGGGACAGGAGAGCAGTTCTTC.

This chain joins TRBV12-3 or TRBV12-4 and TRBJ2-6; 7 bases are a match to TRBD2. The ends lost 6 bases at V and 1 base at J; junction bases unmatched: 9. This CDR3 contains 17 residues. The CDR3 DNA follows: TGTGCCAGCAGGCTGGGAGCGGGGTGGTCTGGGGCCAACGTCCTGACTTTC. Amino acid sequence: CASRLGAGWSGANVLTF.

This rearrangement joins TRBV12-3 or TRBV12-4 to TRBJ2-1; 13 bases agree with TRBD2. The CDR3 covers 15 residues. V lost 7 bases, J lost 6 bases, and 6 bases stayed unmatched. The CDR3 DNA is TGTGCCAGCAATTCACTAGCGGGGGGGCGCAATGAGCAGTTCTTC. Translation: CASNSLAGGRNEQFF.

The chain recombines TRBV20-1 with TRBJ2-5, with D possibly matching TRBD1 (5 bases). The CDR3 runs 13 residues. Germline V gene data show CDR1 as DFQATT and CDR2 as SNEGSKA (reference sequence). Trimming cost V 6 bases and J 4 bases, with 15 bases left between them. CDR3 nucleotides: TGCAGTGCAGGGGCTTGGAGAGGAGAGACCCAGTACTTC. This sequence encodes CSAGAWRGETQYF.

The J gene is TRBJ2-1, the V gene TRBV7-6; TRBD2 agrees at 14 bases. V gave up 5 bases and J gave up 6 bases; unmatched junction bases: 9. The CDR3 is 17 residues long. Germline CDR1 and CDR2: SGHVS and FNYEAQ. CDR3 DNA sequence: TGTGCCAGCAGCAAAAGGACTAGCGGGAGGCCAAGCAATGAGCAGTTCTTC. It yields the protein CASSKRTSGRPSNEQFF.